The 9 T cell receptor beta chains given below trace back to one sample, sequenced in a study of control samples from healthy donors and cancer patients. The repertoire was sequenced with immunoSEQ multiplex PCR; TCRdb's copy has only in-frame clones and lacks some. The table includes 350,000 to 450,000 clones, around 90% detected once. The material sequenced was PBMCs. The receptors originated from a man aged 40-50 years with head and neck cancer.

The rearrangement joins TRBV5-6 to TRBJ1-1, with 10 bases identical to TRBD1. CDR1 SGHDT and CDR2 YYEEEE come from the germline V gene. The CDR3 has 17 residues. With 4 bases clipped from V and 0 bases from J, the junction kept 9 bases outside the gene matches. The CDR3 DNA is TGTGCCAGCAGCGAGGGGACAGGGGCTATTCTGAACACTGAAGCTTTCTTT. It codes for CASSEGTGAILNTEAFF.

The CDR3 region is CASSAGGTNTEAFF. DNA of the CDR3: TGTGCCAGCAGCGCAGGGGGAACGAACACTGAAGCTTTCTTT. The gene calls are TRBV7-3 and TRBJ1-1, with 7 nucleotides matching TRBD1. Trimming at V came to 5 bases and at J to 1 base, leaving 4 bases not matched to a gene. Germline CDR1 is SGHTA and CDR2 is FQGTGA. This CDR3 has 14 amino acids.

V gene TRBV19 combines with J gene TRBJ2-1; 9 positions match TRBD2. Germline trimming cut 5 bases from V and 3 bases from J; bases unmatched to any gene: 8. The CDR3 spans 16 residues. CDR1 and CDR2 (germline): LNHDA, SQIVND (reference sequence). The CDR3 protein is CASSATSGRIYNEQFF. CDR3 bases: TGTGCCAGTAGTGCTACTAGCGGGCGGATCTACAATGAGCAGTTCTTC.

V and J are TRBV6-5 and TRBJ1-2; D might be TRBD1 (6 bases). The CDR3 runs to 15 residues. CDR1 is MNHEY, CDR2 SVGAGI, per germline. Trimming took off 4 bases at V and 1 base at J, with 13 bases between the two ends. The chain's CDR3 is CASSSLSRGNYGYTF. The CDR3 region has the DNA TGTGCCAGCAGTTCTCTTTCCAGGGGTAACTATGGCTACACCTTC.

This clone was found a few times. V is TRBV5-1 and J is TRBJ1-2; D possibly corresponds to TRBD1 (5 bases). This CDR3 is 14 amino acids long. Germline V gives CDR1 SGHRS, CDR2 YFSETQ. Trimming pared 4 bases from V and 6 bases from J, leaving 16 bases between. The CDR3 coding sequence is TGCGCCAGCAGCCAAAGCACGGGGGACCATGGCTACACCTTC. Residues: CASSQSTGDHGYTF.

This sequence joins TRBV18 and TRBJ2-1; 10 bases match TRBD2. The CDR3 covers 15 residues. Germline V gene data show CDR1 as KGHSH and CDR2 as LQKENI. Germline trimming cut 3 bases from V and 8 bases from J; bases unmatched to any gene: 7. This CDR3 reads CASSPPSGGWHEQFF. The CDR3 nucleotides read TGTGCCAGCTCACCTCCTAGCGGGGGTTGGCATGAGCAGTTCTTC.

The rearrangement joins TRBV5-4 to TRBJ1-2, with D unresolved. From germline, CDR1 is SGHNT and CDR2 YYREEE (reference sequence). The length of the CDR3 is 12 residues. V lost 5 bases and J 3 bases, leaving 8 bases between the germline ends. CDR3 sequence reads: CASRPRDYGYTF. CDR3 nucleotides: TGTGCCAGCAGACCACGGGACTATGGCTACACCTTC.

This clone has just one count. The genes are TRBV6-5 and TRBJ1-1, with D perhaps matching TRBD1 (6 bases). The V end was cut by 4 bases, the J end by 0 bases, with 15 bases between. Germline values: CDR1 MNHEY, CDR2 SVGAGI. The CDR3 runs to 16 residues. The CDR3 loop reads CASSFAYRELNTEAFF. The CDR3 nucleotides read TGTGCCAGCAGTTTCGCCTACAGGGAATTGAACACTGAAGCTTTCTTT.

The gene calls are TRBV10-3 and TRBJ1-5, with 7 bases that match TRBD1. V was pared by 2 bases and J by 2 bases, with 3 bases of the junction left unmatched. The germline gives CDR1 ENHRY, CDR2 SYGVKD. The CDR3 spans 15 residues. CDR3 residues: CAISEQGGGNQPQHF. DNA of the CDR3: TGTGCCATCAGTGAGCAAGGGGGCGGCAATCAGCCCCAGCATTTT.